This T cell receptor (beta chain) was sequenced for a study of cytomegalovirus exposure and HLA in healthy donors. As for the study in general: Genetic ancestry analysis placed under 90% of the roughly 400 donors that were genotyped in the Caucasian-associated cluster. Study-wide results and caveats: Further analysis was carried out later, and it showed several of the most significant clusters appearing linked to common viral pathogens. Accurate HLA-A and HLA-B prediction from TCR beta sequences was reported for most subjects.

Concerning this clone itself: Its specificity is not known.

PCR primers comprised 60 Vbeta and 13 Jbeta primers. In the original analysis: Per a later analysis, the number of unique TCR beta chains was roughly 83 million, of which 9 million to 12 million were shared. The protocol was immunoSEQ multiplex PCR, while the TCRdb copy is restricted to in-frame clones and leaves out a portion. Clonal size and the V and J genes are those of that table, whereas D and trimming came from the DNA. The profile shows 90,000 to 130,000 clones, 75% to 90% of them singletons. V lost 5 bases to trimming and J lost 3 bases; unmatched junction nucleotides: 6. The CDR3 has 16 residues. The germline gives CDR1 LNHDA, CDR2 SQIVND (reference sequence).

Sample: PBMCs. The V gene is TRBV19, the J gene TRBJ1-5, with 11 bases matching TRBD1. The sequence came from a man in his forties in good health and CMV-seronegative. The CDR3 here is CASSPRTGGFNQPQHF. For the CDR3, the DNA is TGTGCCAGTAGTCCACGGACAGGGGGCTTCAATCAGCCCCAGCATTTT.